This T cell receptor beta chain was recorded in a study of blood T cells in healthy people across ages. Findings of the study overall: Using unsorted PBMCs precluded a conclusive naive versus antigen-experienced comparison. Naive CD4+ cells and diversity were both higher in long-lived donors than in aged donors.

This clonotype has only a few counts. The antigen remains undetermined. The CDR3 consists of 14 residues. V trimming: 8 bases; J trimming: 10 bases; junction bases outside the gene matches: 16. Germline assignment: CDR1 DFQATT and CDR2 SNEGSKA (reference sequence). The use of a sample-barcoded 5' primer and a J-beta primer mix characterized a second PCR of roughly 6 to 11 cycles. Each CDR3 protein gets one entry after TCRdb re-called the 5' RACE reads with MiXCR. The sample carries 1.5 million to 2 million distinct CDR3 sequences, about 49% recorded once. The clonotype was recovered from a woman in her thirties or forties in good health. The rearrangement joins TRBV20-1 to TRBJ2-1; 8 bases map to TRBD2. The material sequenced was blood. The CDR3 DNA reads as TGCAGTACCACCCACTTGACTAGCGAGGCAGAGCAGTTCTTC. The encoded protein is CSTTHLTSEAEQFF.